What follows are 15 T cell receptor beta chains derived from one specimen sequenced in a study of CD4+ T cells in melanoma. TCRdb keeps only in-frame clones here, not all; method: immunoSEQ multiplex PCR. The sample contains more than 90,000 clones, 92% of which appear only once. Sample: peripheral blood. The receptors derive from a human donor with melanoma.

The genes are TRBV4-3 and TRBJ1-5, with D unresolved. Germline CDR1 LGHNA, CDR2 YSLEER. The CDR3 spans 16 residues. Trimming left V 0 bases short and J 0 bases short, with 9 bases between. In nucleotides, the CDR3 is TGCGCCAGCAGCCAAGATACGAAATATAGCAATCAGCCCCAGCATTTT. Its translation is CASSQDTKYSNQPQHF.

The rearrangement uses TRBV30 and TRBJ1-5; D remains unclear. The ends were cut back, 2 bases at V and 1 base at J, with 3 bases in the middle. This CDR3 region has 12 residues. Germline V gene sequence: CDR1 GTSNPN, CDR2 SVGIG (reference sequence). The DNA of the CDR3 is TGTGCCTGGAGTCTCAGCAATCAGCCCCAGCATTTT. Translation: CAWSLSNQPQHF.

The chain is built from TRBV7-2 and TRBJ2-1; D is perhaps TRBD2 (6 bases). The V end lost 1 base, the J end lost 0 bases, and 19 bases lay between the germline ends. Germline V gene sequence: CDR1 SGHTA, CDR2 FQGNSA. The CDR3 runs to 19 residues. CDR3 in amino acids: CASSLGPTSRKSSYNEQFF. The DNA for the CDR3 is TGTGCCAGCAGCTTAGGGCCCACTAGCAGAAAGAGCTCCTACAATGAGCAGTTCTTC.

CDR3 in amino acids: CATSRTRQGATEAFF. The CDR3 nucleotides read TGTGCCACCAGCAGAACTCGACAGGGGGCCACTGAAGCTTTCTTT. The rearrangement joins TRBV15 to TRBJ1-1, with TRBD1 identical over 10 bases. Per germline, CDR1 LNHNV and CDR2 YYDKDF (reference sequence). The CDR3 runs to 15 residues. The trim removed 2 bases at V and 4 bases at J, leaving 4 bases unmatched. The whole variable domain, filled in from reference TRBV15 and TRBJ1-1, reads DAMVIQNPRYQVTQFGKPVTLSCSQTLNHNVMYWYQQKSSQAPKLLFHYYDKDFNNEADTPDNFQSRRPNTSFCFLDIRSPGLGDTAMYLCATSRTRQGATEAFFGQGTRLTVV.

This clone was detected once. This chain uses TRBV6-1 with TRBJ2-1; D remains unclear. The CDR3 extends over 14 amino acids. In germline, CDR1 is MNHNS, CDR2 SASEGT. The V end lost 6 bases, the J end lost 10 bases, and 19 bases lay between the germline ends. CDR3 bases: TGTGCCAGCAGCCCCGGCCCCGTGGGGTACGAGCAGTTCTTC. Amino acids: CASSPGPVGYEQFF.

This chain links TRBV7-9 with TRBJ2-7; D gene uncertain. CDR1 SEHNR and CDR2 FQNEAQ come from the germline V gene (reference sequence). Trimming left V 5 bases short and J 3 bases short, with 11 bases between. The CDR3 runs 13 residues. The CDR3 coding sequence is TGTGCCAGCAGCCCAACTACCCTCTACGAGCAGTACTTC. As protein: CASSPTTLYEQYF. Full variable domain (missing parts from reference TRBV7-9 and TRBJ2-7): DTGVSQNPRHKITKRGQNVTFRCDPISEHNRLYWYRQTLGQGPEFLTYFQNEAQLEKSRLLSDRFSAERPKGSFSTLEIQRTEQGDSAMYLCASSPTTLYEQYFGPGTRLTVT.

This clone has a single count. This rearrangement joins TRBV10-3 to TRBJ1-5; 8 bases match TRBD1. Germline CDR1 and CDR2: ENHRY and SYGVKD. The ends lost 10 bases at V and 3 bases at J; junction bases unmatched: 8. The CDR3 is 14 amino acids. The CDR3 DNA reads TGTGCCAACGGGGCGACAGGGGACAATCAGCCCCAGCATTTT. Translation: CANGATGDNQPQHF.

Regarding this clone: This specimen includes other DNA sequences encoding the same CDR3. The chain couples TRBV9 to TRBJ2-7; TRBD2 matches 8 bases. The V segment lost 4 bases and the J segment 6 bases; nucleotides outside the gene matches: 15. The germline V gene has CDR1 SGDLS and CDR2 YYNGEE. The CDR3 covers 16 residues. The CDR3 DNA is TGTGCCAGCAGCCCCCTAGTTGGGACTAGGCGCCGCGAGCAGTACTTC. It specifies CASSPLVGTRRREQYF.

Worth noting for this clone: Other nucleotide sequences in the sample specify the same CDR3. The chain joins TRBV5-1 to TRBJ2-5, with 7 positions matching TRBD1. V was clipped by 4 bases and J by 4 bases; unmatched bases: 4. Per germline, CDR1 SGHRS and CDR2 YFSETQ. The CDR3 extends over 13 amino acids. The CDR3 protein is CASSRGQGETQYF. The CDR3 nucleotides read TGCGCCAGCAGCAGGGGGCAAGGAGAGACCCAGTACTTC.

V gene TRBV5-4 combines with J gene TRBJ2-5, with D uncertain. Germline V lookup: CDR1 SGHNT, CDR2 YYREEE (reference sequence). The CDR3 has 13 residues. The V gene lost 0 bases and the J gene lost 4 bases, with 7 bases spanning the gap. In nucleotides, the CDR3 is TGTGCCAGCAGCTTGGCAATGAGAGAGACCCAGTACTTC. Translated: CASSLAMRETQYF.

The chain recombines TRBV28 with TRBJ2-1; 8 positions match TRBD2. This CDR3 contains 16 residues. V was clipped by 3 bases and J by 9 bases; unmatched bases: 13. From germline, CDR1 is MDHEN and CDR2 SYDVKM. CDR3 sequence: CASSFPPAGEVSEQFF. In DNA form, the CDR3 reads TGTGCCAGCAGTTTTCCTCCAGCGGGAGAAGTGAGTGAGCAGTTCTTC.

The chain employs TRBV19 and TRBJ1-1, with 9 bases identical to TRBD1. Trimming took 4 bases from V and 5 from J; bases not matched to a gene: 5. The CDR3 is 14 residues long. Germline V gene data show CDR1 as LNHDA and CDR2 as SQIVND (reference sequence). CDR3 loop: CASSTGQGLTEAFF. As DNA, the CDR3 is TGTGCCAGTAGTACGGGACAGGGCCTTACTGAAGCTTTCTTT.

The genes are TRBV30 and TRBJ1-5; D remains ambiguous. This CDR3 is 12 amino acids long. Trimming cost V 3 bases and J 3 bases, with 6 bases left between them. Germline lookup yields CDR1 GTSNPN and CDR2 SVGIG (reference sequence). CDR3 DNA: TGTGCCTGGAGACTGAACAATCAGCCCCAGCATTTT. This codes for CAWRLNNQPQHF.

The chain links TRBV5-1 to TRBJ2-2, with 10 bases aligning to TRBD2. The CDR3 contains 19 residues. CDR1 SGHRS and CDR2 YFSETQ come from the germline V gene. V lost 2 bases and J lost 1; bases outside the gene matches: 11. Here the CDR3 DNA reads TGCGCCAGCAGCTTAAGGTTGGCTAGCGGGGGCCAGAACACCGGGGAGCTGTTTTTT. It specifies CASSLRLASGGQNTGELFF.

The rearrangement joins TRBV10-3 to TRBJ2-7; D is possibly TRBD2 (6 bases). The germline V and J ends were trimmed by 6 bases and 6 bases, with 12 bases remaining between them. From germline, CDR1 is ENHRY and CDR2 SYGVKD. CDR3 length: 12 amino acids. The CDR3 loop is CAISSEGFEQYF. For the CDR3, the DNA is TGTGCCATCAGCTCGGAGGGATTCGAGCAGTACTTC.